This T cell receptor (beta chain) was found in a study of blood T cell repertoires in COVID-19. Study-wide background: Material from acute and convalescent COVID-19 was sourced from the United States, Italy and Spain. Sources were T cells, B-cell-depleted T cells, or PBMCs; the material itself was cDNA or gDNA.

Per the study methods: The assay estimated nucleated cells by amplifying reference gene primers. This table comes from immunoSEQ multiplex PCR, and its TCRdb copy is limited to in-frame clones, with some not included. V, J and clone size are taken as reported in that table, and D and trimming were inferred from the DNA itself. There are about 58,000 clones in the sample; about 90% occur only once, and approximately 1.5% lies in the top ten. The germline V gene has CDR1 KGHDR and CDR2 SFDVKD. With V trimmed by 9 bases and J by 0 bases, 1 base remained unmatched. The CDR3 is made up of 13 amino acids. The rearrangement uses TRBV24-1 and TRBJ2-1; 7 nucleotides match TRBD2. The receptor's source is a man in his 60s with acute or convalescent COVID-19. Sample: peripheral blood. This CDR3 is CATGGVSYNEQFF. The CDR3, as DNA: TGTGCCACCGGGGGGGTCTCCTACAATGAGCAGTTCTTC.